This T cell receptor beta chain was found in a study of cytomegalovirus exposure and HLA in healthy donors. Study in general: The Caucasian-associated ancestry cluster held roughly 84% of around 380 genotyped donors.

Overall study findings and caveats: Sequencing had likely introduced a cluster of highly shared sequence variants as an artifact. Presence/absence analyses treated sequencing depth as roughly uniform across donors. As a later analysis showed, a missense DCLRE1C variant was linked to trimming of TCR beta V- and J-genes.

The germline V and J ends were trimmed by 1 base and 1 base, with 13 bases remaining between them. The CDR3 has 16 residues. The germline V gene has CDR1 SGHTA and CDR2 FQGNSA. As for this clone: What it recognizes is unknown.

The PCR had 60 Vbeta and 13 Jbeta primers. Assay: immunoSEQ multiplex PCR; the TCRdb copy retains only in-frame clones and omits some. Altogether 150,000 or so clones are present, roughly 78% being singletons, with the ten largest covering roughly 3.4%. The source is a man between 18 and 29 years old in good health and CMV-seropositive. The chain combines TRBV7-2 with TRBJ2-5; D is undetermined. Sequenced sample: PBMCs. CDR3: CASSLEASPGQETQYF. The DNA for the CDR3 is TGTGCCAGCAGCTTAGAGGCCAGTCCGGGCCAAGAGACCCAGTACTTC.